The 11 T cell receptor beta chains below were found in one sample sequenced in a study of response to subunit inactivated influenza vaccine (dated by TCRdb to between 2017 and 2018). Receptor amplification or capture employed RT-PCR. TCRdb lists the instrument as Illumina HiSeq 2500. TCRdb handled the public reads itself, with Q25 trimming in fastp and clone calling in MiXCR, and kept productive beta chains. Every entry covers one CDR3 protein and lists the most common genes and DNA from its rows. A total of about 310,000 distinct CDR3 sequences appear in this sample, roughly 22% of them only once. The top ten clones comprise 9% to 12% of the sample. Sequences were derived from PBMCs from blood, sampled less than 22 months after vaccination. The receptors shown here come from a man aged 50-75 years who received an inactivated influenza vaccine. Donor details come from another sample of the same person, matched by shared clones.

V usage is TRBV7-9 and J usage is TRBJ2-2, with D perhaps given as TRBD1 or TRBD2 (5 bases each). Germline V gene sequence: CDR1 SEHNR, CDR2 FQNEAQ (reference sequence). The V end was cut by 1 base, the J end by 9 bases, with 12 bases between. The CDR3 contains 14 residues. The CDR3 protein is CASSLGDPTRELFF. The CDR3 DNA reads as TGTGCCAGCAGCTTAGGGGACCCTACCCGGGAGCTGTTTTTT.

This chain uses TRBV19 with TRBJ2-5; TRBD2 aligns across 12 bases. Germline V CDR1 and CDR2: LNHDA, SQIVND (reference sequence). V shed 1 base, J shed 4 bases, and the junction held 1 base outside the gene matches. The CDR3 has 15 amino acids. In DNA form, the CDR3 reads TGTGCCAGTAGTATAGTACTAGCGGGAGGAGAGACCCAGTACTTC. Protein: CASSIVLAGGETQYF.

V gene TRBV7-2 combines with J gene TRBJ1-2; 7 bases match TRBD1. This CDR3 is 15 amino acids long. The germline gives CDR1 SGHTA, CDR2 FQGNSA. J gave up 7 bases and V 4 bases, and 12 bases lay outside the gene matches. The CDR3 is CASSSSVGQEGGYTF. The CDR3 DNA reads as TGTGCCAGCAGCTCCTCGGTCGGACAGGAAGGTGGCTACACCTTC.

The chain combines TRBV29-1 with TRBJ2-2; TRBD2 matches 10 bases. Germline V gene lookup returns CDR1 SQVTM and CDR2 ANQGSEA. The CDR3 totals 15 residues. J was trimmed by 5 bases and V by 2 bases; bases with no gene match: 5. Here the CDR3 reads CSVEWRLAGTGELFF. Written as DNA, the CDR3 is TGCAGCGTTGAATGGAGACTAGCGGGTACCGGGGAGCTGTTTTTT.

This clonotype has more than one count but fewer than ten. The chain links TRBV2 to TRBJ2-2; 12 nucleotides align to TRBD2. CDR1 is SNHLY and CDR2 is FYNNEI in the germline V gene. This CDR3 spans 17 amino acids. J lost 6 bases, V lost 3 bases, and 8 bases had no gene match. The DNA of the CDR3 is TGTGCCAGCAGTGATGGCCGACTAGCGGGAGTTGCCGGGGAGCTGTTTTTT. It specifies CASSDGRLAGVAGELFF. Looking up the rest from reference TRBV2 and TRBJ2-2 gives the full variable domain: EPEVTQTPSHQVTQMGQEVILRCVPISNHLYFYWYRQILGQKVEFLVSFYNNEISEKSEIFDDQFSVERPDGSNFTLKIRSTKLEDSAMYFCASSDGRLAGVAGELFFGEGSRLTVL.

This chain joins TRBV6-2 or TRBV6-3 and TRBJ2-3; D assignment may be TRBD1 or TRBD2 (5 bases each). Germline CDR1 and CDR2: MNHEY and SVGEGT. CDR3 size: 14 residues. Trimming left V 7 bases short and J 3 bases short, with 14 bases between. The CDR3 coding sequence is TGTGCCAGCAAAGAGGGGCTACTGACAGATACGCAGTATTTT. Its protein is CASKEGLLTDTQYF.

In DNA form, the CDR3 reads TGTGCCAGCAGCTTGGACGGACCCGGGGAGCTGTTTTTT. Protein product: CASSLDGPGELFF. This chain uses TRBV7-6 with TRBJ2-2; no firm D call. V lost 3 bases to trimming and J lost 6 bases, with 8 bases between them. The germline CDR1 and CDR2 sequences are SGHVS and FNYEAQ. The CDR3 extends over 13 amino acids.

This clonotype turned up a few times. The genes are TRBV18 and TRBJ1-4, with D tentatively TRBD1 (5 bases). Trimming took 5 bases from V and 3 from J, leaving 13 bases between them. This CDR3 is 15 amino acids long. Looked up from germline, CDR1 is KGHSH and CDR2 is LQKENI. As DNA, the CDR3 is TGTGCCAGCTCAGCATCAGGGAACCCTAATGAAAAACTGTTTTTT. Translated: CASSASGNPNEKLFF.

The chain joins TRBV7-2 to TRBJ1-5; possibly TRBD1 for D (5 bases). In germline, CDR1 is SGHTA, CDR2 FQGNSA. This CDR3 spans 15 amino acids. V lost 2 bases and J 3 bases, leaving 11 bases between the germline ends. CDR3 sequence: CASSLTAGHNQPQHF. For the CDR3, the DNA is TGTGCCAGCAGCTTAACAGCAGGGCACAATCAGCCCCAGCATTTT.

The DNA for the CDR3 is TGTGCCATCAGTGATTTGGGCAGAGCACAAGAGACCCAGTACTTC. Its protein product is CAISDLGRAQETQYF. This chain uses TRBV10-3 with TRBJ2-5, with unresolved D. The CDR3 consists of 15 residues. V was trimmed by 3 bases and J by 2 bases, leaving 13 bases between them. Germline V gene lookup returns CDR1 ENHRY and CDR2 SYGVKD.

The rearrangement links TRBV20-1 to TRBJ2-7; D is uncertain. This CDR3 has 15 residues. The germline V and J ends were trimmed by 0 bases and 2 bases, with 14 bases remaining between them. Germline assignment: CDR1 DFQATT and CDR2 SNEGSKA (reference sequence). CDR3 loop: CSARDLSREPYEQYF. Written as DNA, the CDR3 is TGCAGTGCTAGAGATCTTAGTAGGGAACCCTACGAGCAGTACTTC.